The rows below give T cell receptor beta chains drawn from one sample of a study of blood T cell repertoires in COVID-19. Sequenced by immunoSEQ multiplex PCR; TCRdb stores in-frame clones only, minus some. Of fewer than 200,000 clones in the sample, approximately 87% were seen once. The sample taken for sequencing was PBMCs or T cells enriched from blood (not recorded which). The receptors stem from a woman between 45 and 60 years old who had recovered from COVID-19. CDR3s include the opening cysteine and the closing phenylalanine or tryptophan. The order of the fields is CDR3 protein, CDR3 DNA, CDR3 length, J gene, V gene, clone size, D gene. The D gene is left open where the match is weak. Not all rows give a size; the values are once, few, many and, for expanded clones, a class.

CDR3aa: CASSPAVRGNEQFF; CDR3nt: TGTGCCAGCAGCCCGGCGGTAAGGGGGAATGAGCAGTTCTTC; len: 14; j_gene: TRBJ2-1; v_gene: TRBV7-2; abundance: -; d_gene: -
CDR3aa: CASGGTSGELFF; CDR3nt: TGTGCCAGCGGGGGGACCTCTGGGGAGCTGTTTTTT; len: 12; j_gene: TRBJ2-2; v_gene: TRBV9; abundance: -; d_gene: -
CDR3aa: CASSEWRERTQYF; CDR3nt: TGTGCCAGCAGTGAATGGCGGGAGAGAACGCAGTATTTT; len: 13; j_gene: TRBJ2-3; v_gene: TRBV2; abundance: -; d_gene: TRBD2
CDR3aa: CATTPGELNNIQYF; CDR3nt: TGTGCCACCACTCCGGGGGAGCTAAACAACATTCAGTACTTC; len: 14; j_gene: TRBJ2-4; v_gene: TRBV7-2; abundance: -; d_gene: -
CDR3aa: CASSEYVPRLAGQTDTQYF; CDR3nt: TGTGCCAGCAGTGAGTACGTGCCAAGACTAGCGGGACAGACAGATACGCAGTATTTT; len: 19; j_gene: TRBJ2-3; v_gene: TRBV2; abundance: -; d_gene: TRBD2
CDR3aa: CASSLIPPGLAGNTIYF; CDR3nt: TGTGCCAGCAGCTTAATCCCCCCAGGCTTGGCTGGAAACACCATATATTTT; len: 17; j_gene: TRBJ1-3; v_gene: TRBV7-2; abundance: few; d_gene: -
CDR3aa: CASSAGQGELFF; CDR3nt: TGTGCCAGCAGCGCCGGGCAGGGGGAACTGTTTTTT; len: 12; j_gene: TRBJ1-4; v_gene: TRBV11-2; abundance: -; d_gene: TRBD1
CDR3aa: CASSFGGYGYTF; CDR3nt: TGTGCCAGCAGCTTCGGAGGTTATGGCTACACCTTC; len: 12; j_gene: TRBJ1-2; v_gene: TRBV7-2; abundance: -; d_gene: -
CDR3aa: CASSVTSSYNSPLHF; CDR3nt: TGTGCCAGCAGTGTTACGAGCTCCTATAATTCACCCCTCCACTTT; len: 15; j_gene: TRBJ1-6; v_gene: TRBV6-4; abundance: -; d_gene: -
CDR3aa: CSAELQGSYTF; CDR3nt: TGCAGTGCCGAACTACAGGGAAGCTACACCTTC; len: 11; j_gene: TRBJ1-2; v_gene: TRBV20-1; abundance: -; d_gene: -